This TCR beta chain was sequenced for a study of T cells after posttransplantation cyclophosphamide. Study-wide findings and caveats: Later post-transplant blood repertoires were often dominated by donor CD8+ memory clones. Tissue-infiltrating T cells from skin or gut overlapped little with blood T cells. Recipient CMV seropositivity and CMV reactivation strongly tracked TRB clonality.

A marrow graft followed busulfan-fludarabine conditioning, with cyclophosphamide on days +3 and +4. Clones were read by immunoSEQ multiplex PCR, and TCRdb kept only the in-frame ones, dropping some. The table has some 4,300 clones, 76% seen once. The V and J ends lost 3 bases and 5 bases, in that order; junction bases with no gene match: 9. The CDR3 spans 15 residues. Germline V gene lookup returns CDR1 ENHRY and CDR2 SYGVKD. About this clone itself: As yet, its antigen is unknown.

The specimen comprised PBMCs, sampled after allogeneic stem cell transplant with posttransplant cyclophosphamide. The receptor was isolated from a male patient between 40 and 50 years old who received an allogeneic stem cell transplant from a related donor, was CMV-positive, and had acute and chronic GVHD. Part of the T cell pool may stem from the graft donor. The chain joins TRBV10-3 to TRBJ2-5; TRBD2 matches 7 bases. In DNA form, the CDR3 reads TGTGCCATCAGTGAAGGCGGGAGCGGGCGGGAGACCCAGTACTTC. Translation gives CAISEGGSGRETQYF.